This T cell receptor beta chain is drawn from a study of blood T cell repertoires in COVID-19. As for the study in general: The United States, Italy and Spain provided the acute and convalescent COVID-19 samples. PBMCs, B-cell-depleted T cells, or T cells provided the cDNA or gDNA that made up the material.

Source study methods: Amplified reference gene primers provided the basis for estimating nucleated cell counts. The table came from immunoSEQ multiplex PCR; TCRdb's copy has only in-frame clones and leaves some out. That table gives V, J and clone size, and the DNA gave D and trimming. The top ten hold about 2.3% of the sample, which has over 200,000 clones, 70% to 85% seen once. CDR1 is SGHNT, CDR2 YYREEE, per germline (reference sequence). V lost 4 bases to trimming and J lost 3 bases; unmatched junction nucleotides: 8. The CDR3 loop spans 15 amino acids. The sequence derives from a man aged 40-49 years who had recovered from COVID-19. Sequenced input: peripheral blood. V and J are TRBV5-4 and TRBJ2-5; TRBD2 aligns across 8 bases. The CDR3 reads CASSESGGWEETQYF. Written as DNA, the CDR3 is TGTGCCAGCAGCGAAAGCGGGGGCTGGGAAGAGACCCAGTACTTC.